This T cell receptor beta chain was sequenced in a study of blood T cell repertoires in COVID-19. As for the study in general: The United States, Italy and Spain supplied acute and convalescent COVID-19 samples.

V lost 8 bases and J 7 bases, leaving 14 bases between the germline ends. CDR3 size: 12 residues. The germline V gene has CDR1 MNHEY and CDR2 SVGAGI. Source study methods: Researchers report that nucleated cell counts were estimated from reference gene primer amplification. TCRdb keeps only in-frame clones here, not all; method: immunoSEQ multiplex PCR. Clonal size and the V and J genes are those of that table, whereas D and trimming came from the DNA. The profile shows 150,000 to 200,000 clones, 88% of them singletons. V usage is TRBV6-5 and J usage is TRBJ2-5, with D unresolved. This TCR derives from a human donor in a cohort sampled during active COVID-19. Material: peripheral blood. The CDR3 sequence: CASLSAQRTQYF. CDR3 coding DNA: TGTGCCAGCCTATCCGCCCAACGGACCCAGTACTTC.